This T cell receptor (beta chain) originates from a study of regulatory T cells in long-lasting Graves disease. About the study: Antithyroid drugs had been taken by newly diagnosed Graves' patients for under 3 months.

Ten or more counts support this clonotype. Its cognate antigen is unknown. Study-level points and caveats: The small sample size may have reduced accuracy. TRBV28, TRBJ1-2 and TRBJ2-5 emerged as the favored segments in persistent disease.

Germline V lookup: CDR1 KGHSH, CDR2 LQKENI. CDR3 size: 15 residues. The V and J ends lost 6 bases and 1 base, in that order; junction bases with no gene match: 7. This sample's time point: newly diagnosed GD, antithyroid drugs for less than 3 months. Construction of the TCR library relied on RNA isolated from PBMCs. Patients met American Thyroid Association criteria for Graves' disease. Construction of the TCR beta libraries employed iRepertoire HTBI primers in conjunction with Arm-PCR of CDR3 regions. One entry per CDR3 protein, called by TCRdb with MiXCR from the multiplex PCR reads. The sample yields under 250,000 distinct CDR3 sequences, 20% seen once.

V is TRBV18 and J is TRBJ2-5; 8 bases agree with TRBD1. The sequence was collected from a female donor with Graves disease. The sequencing used peripheral blood mononuclear cells (PBMCs), collected at new diagnosis, from a patient treated with antithyroid drugs. CDR3: CASSGRQGSQETQYF. CDR3 bases: TGTGCCAGCTCGGGCAGACAGGGGTCCCAAGAGACCCAGTACTTC.